This TCR beta chain appears in the sequencing data of a study of technical replicates of blood from four donors. Germline V gene lookup returns CDR1 MNHEY and CDR2 SMNVEV (reference sequence). V was cut by 6 bases and J by 4 bases, with 15 bases left in between. The CDR3 length is 15 residues. Sequenced by immunoSEQ multiplex PCR; TCRdb stores in-frame clones only, minus some. The table lists 80,000 to 95,000 clones, roughly 95% of them singletons. The count of this clone is one. The rearrangement joins TRBV27 to TRBJ2-2; a possible D gene is TRBD2 (6 bases). The specimen was T cells isolated from PBMCs. The sequence was collected from a human donor in good health. CDR3 sequence: CASSPRGKGTGELFF. DNA of the CDR3: TGTGCCAGCAGCCCCCGGGGGAAGGGCACCGGGGAGCTGTTTTTT.